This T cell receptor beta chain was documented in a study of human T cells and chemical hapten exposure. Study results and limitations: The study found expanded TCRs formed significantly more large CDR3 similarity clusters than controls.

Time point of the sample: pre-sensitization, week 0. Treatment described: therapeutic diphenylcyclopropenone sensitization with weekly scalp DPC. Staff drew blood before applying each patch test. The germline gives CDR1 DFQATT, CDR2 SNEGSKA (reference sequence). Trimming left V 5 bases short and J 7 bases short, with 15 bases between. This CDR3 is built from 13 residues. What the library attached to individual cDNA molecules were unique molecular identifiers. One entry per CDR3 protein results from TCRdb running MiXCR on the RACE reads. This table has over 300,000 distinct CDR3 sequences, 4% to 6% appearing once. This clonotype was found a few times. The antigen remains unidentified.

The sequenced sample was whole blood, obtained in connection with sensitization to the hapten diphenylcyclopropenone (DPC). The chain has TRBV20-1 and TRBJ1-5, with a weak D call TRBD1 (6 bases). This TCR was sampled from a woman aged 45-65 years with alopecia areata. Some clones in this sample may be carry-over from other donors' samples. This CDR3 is CSARQGLRQPQHF. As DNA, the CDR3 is TGCAGTGCTCGTCAGGGGCTGCGACAGCCCCAGCATTTT.